One and the same sample provided the 13 T cell receptor beta chains below, sequenced in a study of cytomegalovirus exposure and HLA in healthy donors. PCR primers comprised 60 Vbeta and 13 Jbeta primers. Measured with immunoSEQ multiplex PCR; TCRdb has only the in-frame clones, and not every one. The data show some 200,000 clones, over 75% seen once. The sample comprised PBMCs. These receptors were collected from a man aged 50 or older in good health and CMV-seronegative.

This clone was counted between two and nine times. The chain couples TRBV5-6 to TRBJ2-1; 10 bases line up with TRBD2. Germline CDR1 SGHDT, CDR2 YYEEEE. Trimming at V came to 6 bases and at J to 0 bases, leaving 6 bases not matched to a gene. The CDR3 runs to 16 residues. DNA of the CDR3: TGTGCCAGCACCTTAGCGGGGGGCGGCTCCTACAATGAGCAGTTCTTC. This gives the protein CASTLAGGGSYNEQFF.

The chain has TRBV5-5 and TRBJ2-2, with 7 bases that match TRBD1. Germline CDR1 reads SGHKS; CDR2 reads YYEKEE (reference sequence). The trim removed 0 bases at V and 3 bases at J, leaving 2 bases unmatched. This CDR3 is built from 15 residues. Here the CDR3 DNA reads TGTGCCAGCAGCTTGGGACAGGGCGACACCGGGGAGCTGTTTTTT. Its translation is CASSLGQGDTGELFF.

The chain joins TRBV27 to TRBJ2-3; 10 positions match TRBD2. Germline CDR1 MNHEY, CDR2 SMNVEV (reference sequence). Unmatched junction bases numbered 8, after V lost 9 bases and J lost 5 bases. The CDR3 runs to 14 residues. CDR3 in amino acids: CASSPVAGGDTQYF. In nucleotides, the CDR3 is TGTGCCAGTTCCCCGGTAGCGGGGGGAGATACGCAGTATTTT.

V gene TRBV5-8 combines with J gene TRBJ2-7; 8 nucleotides agree with TRBD1. After removal of 4 bases from V and 7 bases from J, the junction contained 4 bases not matched to a gene. The germline CDR1 and CDR2 sequences are SGHTS and YDEGEE. The CDR3 runs to 12 residues. Here the CDR3 reads CASSGQGLEQYF. The CDR3 nucleotides read TGTGCCAGCAGCGGACAGGGCTTGGAGCAGTACTTC.

The chain uses TRBV20-1 and TRBJ1-6; D might be TRBD1 (6 bases). Trimming shortened V by 6 bases and J by 14 bases, and 14 bases separated the two germline ends. There are 11 residues in the CDR3. The germline gives CDR1 DFQATT, CDR2 SNEGSKA (reference sequence). This CDR3 is CSAGGGRTLHF. CDR3 DNA: TGCAGTGCGGGAGGGGGTAGGACCCTCCACTTT.

The V call is TRBV5-1, the J call TRBJ2-7; a weak D match, TRBD2 (6 bases). V lost 0 bases to trimming and J lost 7 bases, with 8 bases between them. This CDR3 is 12 amino acids long. Germline loops: CDR1 SGHRS, CDR2 YFSETQ. The CDR3 DNA sequence: TGCGCCAGCAGCTTGGAGGGAGGAGAGCAGTACTTC. This encodes CASSLEGGEQYF.

This chain joins TRBV5-1 and TRBJ2-7, with D possibly matching TRBD2 (5 bases). Trimming took 5 bases from V and 6 from J, leaving 12 bases between them. CDR3 length equals 12 residues. Germline V lookup: CDR1 SGHRS, CDR2 YFSETQ. The CDR3 bases are TGCGCCAGCAGTTTTGATCGGGGCGAGCAGTACTTC. Its protein is CASSFDRGEQYF.

The rearrangement uses TRBV7-6 and TRBJ2-3, with a tentative D call TRBD1 (5 bases). Between the trimmed V and J ends, which lost 5 bases and 4 bases, there was a span of 10 bases. CDR1 is SGHVS and CDR2 is FNYEAQ in the germline V gene. The CDR3 covers 13 residues. The CDR3 nucleotides are TGTGCCAGCAGCCGAACAGGTTCAGATACGCAGTATTTT. Amino acid sequence: CASSRTGSDTQYF.

This chain links TRBV4-3 with TRBJ2-7, with D perhaps matching TRBD1 (8 bases). The ends were cut back, 1 base at V and 3 bases at J, with 13 bases in the middle. Germline values: CDR1 LGHNA, CDR2 YSLEER. The length of the CDR3 is 15 residues. The CDR3 protein is CASSQGTGRDYEQYF. Written as DNA, the CDR3 is TGCGCCAGCAGCCAAGGGACAGGGAGGGACTACGAGCAGTACTTC.

The chain carries TRBV6-1 and TRBJ2-1; D is possibly TRBD2 (7 bases). This CDR3 has 14 amino acids. V dropped 4 bases and J dropped 7 bases, with 14 bases sitting between them. Germline V gene lookup returns CDR1 MNHNS and CDR2 SASEGT. CDR3 amino acids: CASSVGGQGNEQFF. Here the CDR3 DNA reads TGTGCCAGCAGTGTCGGGGGGCAGGGTAATGAGCAGTTCTTC.

V gene TRBV18 combines with J gene TRBJ1-2; 9 bases fit TRBD1. The length of the CDR3 is 15 residues. Germline V gives CDR1 KGHSH, CDR2 LQKENI. Germline trimming cut 2 bases from V and 4 bases from J; bases unmatched to any gene: 5. The CDR3 loop is CASSPGGQGGYGYTF. CDR3 nucleotide sequence: TGTGCCAGCTCACCAGGGGGACAGGGAGGCTATGGCTACACCTTC.

This clone showed up just a few times. CDR3 region: CASSLRGGSDTQYF. In DNA form, the CDR3 reads TGTGCCAGCAGCTTAAGGGGGGGGTCAGATACGCAGTATTTT. This chain uses TRBV11-2 with TRBJ2-3; maybe TRBD2 (7 bases). Trimming left V 2 bases short and J 4 bases short, with 10 bases between. Germline V gives CDR1 SGHAT, CDR2 FQNNGV. The CDR3 length is 14 residues.

The chain is built from TRBV19 and TRBJ2-1, with 9 nucleotides matching TRBD2. This CDR3 region has 17 residues. Unmatched junction bases numbered 14, after V lost 6 bases and J lost 5 bases. Germline-derived CDR1 and CDR2 are LNHDA and SQIVND (reference sequence). The DNA for the CDR3 is TGTGCCAGTAGAGACAAGCGGGGGGTCTTCCGGGACAATGAGCAGTTCTTC. It is translated as CASRDKRGVFRDNEQFF.